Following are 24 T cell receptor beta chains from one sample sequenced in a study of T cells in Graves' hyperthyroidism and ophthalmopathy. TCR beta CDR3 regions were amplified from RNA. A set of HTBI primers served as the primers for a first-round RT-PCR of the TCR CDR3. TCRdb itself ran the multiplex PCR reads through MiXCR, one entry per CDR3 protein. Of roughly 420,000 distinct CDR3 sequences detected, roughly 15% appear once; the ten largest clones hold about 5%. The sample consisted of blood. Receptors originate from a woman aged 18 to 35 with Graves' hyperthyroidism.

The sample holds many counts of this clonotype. The DNA of the CDR3 is TGTGCCAGCAGTGAATCTACAGGGGAGAATTCACCCCTCCACTTT. Protein product: CASSESTGENSPLHF. The chain employs TRBV25-1 and TRBJ1-6, with TRBD1 matching over 7 bases. J gave up 7 bases and V 1 base, and 4 bases lay outside the gene matches. The CDR3 runs 15 residues. Germline V CDR1 and CDR2: MGHDK, SYGVNS.

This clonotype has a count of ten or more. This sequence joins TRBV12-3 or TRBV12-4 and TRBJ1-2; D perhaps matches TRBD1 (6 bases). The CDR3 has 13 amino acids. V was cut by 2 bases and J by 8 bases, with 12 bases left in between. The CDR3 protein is CASSLRRGVGYTF. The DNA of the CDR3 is TGTGCCAGCAGTTTACGTAGGGGGGTCGGCTACACCTTC.

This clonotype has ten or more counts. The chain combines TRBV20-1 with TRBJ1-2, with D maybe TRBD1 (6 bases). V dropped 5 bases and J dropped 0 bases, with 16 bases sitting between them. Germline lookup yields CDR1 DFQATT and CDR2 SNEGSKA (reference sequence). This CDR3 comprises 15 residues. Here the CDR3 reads CSASAGAKANYGYTF. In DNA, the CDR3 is TGCAGTGCTTCAGCAGGGGCAAAAGCTAACTATGGCTACACCTTC.

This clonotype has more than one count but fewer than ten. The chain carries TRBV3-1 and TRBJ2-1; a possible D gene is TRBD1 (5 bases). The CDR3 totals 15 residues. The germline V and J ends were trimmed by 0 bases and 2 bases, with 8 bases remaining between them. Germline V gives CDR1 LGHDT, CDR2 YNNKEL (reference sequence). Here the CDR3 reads CASSQELGPYNEQFF. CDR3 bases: TGTGCCAGCAGCCAAGAGCTGGGGCCCTACAATGAGCAGTTCTTC.

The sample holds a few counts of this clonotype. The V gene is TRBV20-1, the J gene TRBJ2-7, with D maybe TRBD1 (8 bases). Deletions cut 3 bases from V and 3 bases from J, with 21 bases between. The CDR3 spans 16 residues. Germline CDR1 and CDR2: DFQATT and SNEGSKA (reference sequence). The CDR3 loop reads CSASGDRGGGYYEQYF. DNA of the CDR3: TGCAGTGCTAGCGGAGACAGGGGAGGGGGCTACTACGAGCAGTACTTC.

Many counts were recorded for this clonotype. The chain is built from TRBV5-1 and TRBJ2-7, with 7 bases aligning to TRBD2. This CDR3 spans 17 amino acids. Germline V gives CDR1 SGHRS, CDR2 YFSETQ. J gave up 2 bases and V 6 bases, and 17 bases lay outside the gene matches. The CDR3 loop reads CASTAGPAGTSTYEQYF. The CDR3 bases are TGCGCCAGCACAGCGGGGCCAGCCGGGACGTCGACCTACGAGCAGTACTTC.

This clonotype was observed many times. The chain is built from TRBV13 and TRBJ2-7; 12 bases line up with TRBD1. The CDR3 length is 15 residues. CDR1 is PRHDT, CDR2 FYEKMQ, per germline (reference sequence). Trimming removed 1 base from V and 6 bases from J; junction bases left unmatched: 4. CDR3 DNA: TGTGCCAGCAGCTTAGTCGGGACAGGGGGCTCCGAGCAGTACTTC. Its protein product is CASSLVGTGGSEQYF.

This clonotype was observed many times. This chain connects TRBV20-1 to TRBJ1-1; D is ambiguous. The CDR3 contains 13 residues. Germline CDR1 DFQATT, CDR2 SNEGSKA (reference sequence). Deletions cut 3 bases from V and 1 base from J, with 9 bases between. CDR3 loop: CSARGRTNTEAFF. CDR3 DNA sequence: TGCAGTGCTAGGGGAAGGACGAACACTGAAGCTTTCTTT.

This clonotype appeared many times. The CDR3 loop is CASSHGQGRHEQFF. The DNA of the CDR3 is TGTGCCAGCAGTCACGGACAGGGCCGGCATGAGCAGTTCTTC. This sequence joins TRBV28 and TRBJ2-1, with TRBD1 identical over 8 bases. This CDR3 spans 14 amino acids. V dropped 5 bases and J dropped 8; count of bases not matched to a gene: 8. The V gene's germline CDR1 is MDHEN and CDR2 SYDVKM.

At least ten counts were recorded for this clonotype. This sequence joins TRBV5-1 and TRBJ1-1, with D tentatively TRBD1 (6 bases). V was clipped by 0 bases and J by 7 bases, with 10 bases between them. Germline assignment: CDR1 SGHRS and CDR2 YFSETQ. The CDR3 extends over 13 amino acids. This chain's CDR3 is CASSLADRIEAFF. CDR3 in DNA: TGCGCCAGCAGCTTGGCGGACAGAATTGAAGCTTTCTTT.

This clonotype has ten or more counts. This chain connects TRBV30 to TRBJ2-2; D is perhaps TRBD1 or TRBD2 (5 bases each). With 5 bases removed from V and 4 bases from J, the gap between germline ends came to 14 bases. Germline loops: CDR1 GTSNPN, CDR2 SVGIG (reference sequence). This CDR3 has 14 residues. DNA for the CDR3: TGTGCCTGGGATGGGACCTTGGGCACCGGGGAGCTGTTTTTT. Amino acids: CAWDGTLGTGELFF.

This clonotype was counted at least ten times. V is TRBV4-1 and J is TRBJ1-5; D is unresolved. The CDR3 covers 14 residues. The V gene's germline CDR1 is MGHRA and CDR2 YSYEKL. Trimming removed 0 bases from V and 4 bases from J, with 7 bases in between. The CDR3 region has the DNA TGCGCCAGCAGCCAAGATGTTGCGAATCAGCCCCAGCATTTT. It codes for CASSQDVANQPQHF.

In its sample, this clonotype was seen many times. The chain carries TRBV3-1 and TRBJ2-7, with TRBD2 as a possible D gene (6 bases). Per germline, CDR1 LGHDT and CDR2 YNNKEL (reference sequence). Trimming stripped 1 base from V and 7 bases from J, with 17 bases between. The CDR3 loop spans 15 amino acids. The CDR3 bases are TGTGCCAGCAGCCAAGGACGACTAGGTTTGTGGGAGCAGTACTTC. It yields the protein CASSQGRLGLWEQYF.

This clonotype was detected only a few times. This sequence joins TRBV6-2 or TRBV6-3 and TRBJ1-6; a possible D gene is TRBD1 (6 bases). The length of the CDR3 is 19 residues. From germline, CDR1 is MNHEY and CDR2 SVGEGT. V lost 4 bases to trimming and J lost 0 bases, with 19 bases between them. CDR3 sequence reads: CASSSNVDSRSSYNSPLHF. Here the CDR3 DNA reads TGTGCCAGCAGTTCCAACGTGGACAGTAGGAGCTCCTATAATTCACCCCTCCACTTT.

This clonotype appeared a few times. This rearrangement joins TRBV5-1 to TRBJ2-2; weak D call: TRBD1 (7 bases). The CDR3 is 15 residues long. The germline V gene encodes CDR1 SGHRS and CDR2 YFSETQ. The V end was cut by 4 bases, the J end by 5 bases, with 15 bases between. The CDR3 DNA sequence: TGCGCCAGCAGCGTCGGCGCAGGGGGGACCGGGGAGCTGTTTTTT. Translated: CASSVGAGGTGELFF. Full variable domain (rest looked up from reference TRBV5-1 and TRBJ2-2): KAGVTQTPRYLIKTRGQQVTLSCSPISGHRSVSWYQQTPGQGLQFLFEYFSETQRNKGNFPGRFSGRQFSNSRSEMNVSTLELGDSALYLCASSVGAGGTGELFFGEGSRLTVL.

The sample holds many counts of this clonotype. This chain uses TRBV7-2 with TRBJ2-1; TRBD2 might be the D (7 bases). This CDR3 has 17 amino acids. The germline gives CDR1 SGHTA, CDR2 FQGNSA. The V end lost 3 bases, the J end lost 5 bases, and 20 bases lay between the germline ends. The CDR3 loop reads CASSFKGVGRGNNEQFF. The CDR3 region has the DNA TGTGCCAGCAGCTTTAAGGGGGTAGGGCGGGGGAACAATGAGCAGTTCTTC. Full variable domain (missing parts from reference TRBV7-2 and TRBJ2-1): GAGVSQSPSNKVTEKGKDVELRCDPISGHTALYWYRQSLGQGLEFLIYFQGNSAPDKSGLPSDRFSAERTGGSVSTLTIQRTQQEDSAVYLCASSFKGVGRGNNEQFFGPGTRLTVL.

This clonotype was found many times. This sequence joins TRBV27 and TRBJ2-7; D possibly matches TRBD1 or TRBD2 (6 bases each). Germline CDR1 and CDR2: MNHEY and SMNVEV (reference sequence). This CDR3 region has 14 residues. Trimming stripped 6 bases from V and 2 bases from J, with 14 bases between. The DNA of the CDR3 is TGTGCCAGCAGACGGGGGCGGGGAACCTACGAGCAGTACTTC. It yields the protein CASRRGRGTYEQYF.

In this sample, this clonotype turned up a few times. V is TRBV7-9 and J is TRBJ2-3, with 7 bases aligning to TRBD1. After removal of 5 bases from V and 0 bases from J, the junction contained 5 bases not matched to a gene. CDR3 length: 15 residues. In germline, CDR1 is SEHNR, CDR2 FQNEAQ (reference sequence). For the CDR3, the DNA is TGTGCCAGCAGCGATAGGGGGCCGAGCACAGATACGCAGTATTTT. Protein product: CASSDRGPSTDTQYF.

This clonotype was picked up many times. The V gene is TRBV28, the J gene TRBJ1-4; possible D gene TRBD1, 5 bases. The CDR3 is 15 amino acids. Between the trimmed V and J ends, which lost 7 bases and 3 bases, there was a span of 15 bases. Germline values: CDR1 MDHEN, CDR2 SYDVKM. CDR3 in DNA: TGTGCCAGCACCTCAGGTGGGACGGCTAATGAAAAACTGTTTTTT. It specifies CASTSGGTANEKLFF.

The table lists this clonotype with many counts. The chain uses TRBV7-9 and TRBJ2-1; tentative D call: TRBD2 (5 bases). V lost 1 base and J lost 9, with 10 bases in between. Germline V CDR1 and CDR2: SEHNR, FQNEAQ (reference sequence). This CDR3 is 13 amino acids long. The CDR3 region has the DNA TGTGCCAGCAGCTTAGGGGAGACAACTGAGCAGTTCTTC. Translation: CASSLGETTEQFF.

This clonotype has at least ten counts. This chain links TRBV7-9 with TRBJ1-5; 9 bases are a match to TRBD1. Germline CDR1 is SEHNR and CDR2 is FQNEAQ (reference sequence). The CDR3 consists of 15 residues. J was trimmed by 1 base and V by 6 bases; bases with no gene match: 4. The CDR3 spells CASSGDRASNQPQHF. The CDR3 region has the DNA TGTGCCAGCAGTGGGGACAGGGCGAGCAATCAGCCCCAGCATTTT.

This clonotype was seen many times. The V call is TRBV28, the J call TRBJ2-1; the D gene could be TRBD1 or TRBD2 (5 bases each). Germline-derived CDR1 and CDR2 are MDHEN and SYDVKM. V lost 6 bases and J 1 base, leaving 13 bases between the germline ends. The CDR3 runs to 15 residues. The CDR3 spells CASSLLGTSYNEQFF. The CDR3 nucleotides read TGTGCCAGCAGCCTACTCGGGACGTCCTACAATGAGCAGTTCTTC.

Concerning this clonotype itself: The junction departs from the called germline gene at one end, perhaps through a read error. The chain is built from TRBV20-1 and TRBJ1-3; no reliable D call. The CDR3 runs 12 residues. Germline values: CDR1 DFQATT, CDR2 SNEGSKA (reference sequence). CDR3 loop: CSPSDIGNTIYF. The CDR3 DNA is TGCAGTCCTAGTGACATAGGAAACACCATATATTTT.

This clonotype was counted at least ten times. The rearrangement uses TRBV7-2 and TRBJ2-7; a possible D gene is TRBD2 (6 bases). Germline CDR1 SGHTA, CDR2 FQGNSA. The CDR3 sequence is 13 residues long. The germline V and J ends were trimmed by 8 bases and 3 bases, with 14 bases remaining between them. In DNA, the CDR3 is TGTGCCAGCCTTCTGAATAGCGGCTACGAGCAGTACTTC. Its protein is CASLLNSGYEQYF.